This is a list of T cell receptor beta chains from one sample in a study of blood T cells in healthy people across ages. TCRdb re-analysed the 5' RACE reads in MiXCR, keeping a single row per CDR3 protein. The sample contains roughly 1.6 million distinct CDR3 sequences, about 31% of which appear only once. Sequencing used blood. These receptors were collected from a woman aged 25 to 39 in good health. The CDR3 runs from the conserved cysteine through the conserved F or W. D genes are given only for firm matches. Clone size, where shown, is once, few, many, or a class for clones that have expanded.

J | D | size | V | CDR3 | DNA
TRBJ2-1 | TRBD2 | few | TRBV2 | CASRERLAGESYNEQFF | TGTGCCAGCCGAGAGAGACTAGCGGGGGAATCCTACAATGAGCAGTTCTTC
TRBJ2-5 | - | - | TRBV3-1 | CASSQGGQLNQETQYF | TGTGCCAGCAGCCAAGGGGGACAATTAAACCAAGAGACCCAGTACTTC
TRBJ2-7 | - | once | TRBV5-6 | CASSPPLPGRVSSYEQYF | TGTGCCAGCAGCCCACCGCTCCCGGGACGGGTAAGCTCCTACGAGCAGTACTTC
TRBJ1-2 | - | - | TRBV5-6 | CATRRGWDYGYTF | TGTGCCACCCGGAGAGGGTGGGACTATGGCTACACCTTC
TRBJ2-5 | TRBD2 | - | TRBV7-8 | CASSRGGQQETQYF | TGTGCCAGCAGTCGCGGGGGGCAACAAGAGACCCAGTACTTC
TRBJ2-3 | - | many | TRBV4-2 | CASSQDPGGRPTSTDTQYF | TGTGCCAGCAGCCAAGACCCTGGGGGCAGGCCTACTAGCACAGATACGCAGTATTTT
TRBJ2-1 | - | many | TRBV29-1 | CSVEAYYNEQFF | TGCAGCGTTGAAGCCTACTACAATGAGCAGTTCTTC
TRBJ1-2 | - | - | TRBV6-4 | CASSEGHRSGYTF | TGTGCCAGCAGTGAAGGTCACAGAAGTGGCTACACCTTC
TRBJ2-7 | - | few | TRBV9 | CASSPTGLGEQYF | TGTGCCAGCAGCCCCACAGGGTTGGGGGAGCAGTACTTC
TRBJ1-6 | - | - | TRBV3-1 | CASSPVWKNSPLHF | TGTGCCAGCAGCCCTGTCTGGAAGAATTCACCCCTCCACTTT
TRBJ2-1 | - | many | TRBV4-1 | CASSQDPTHSYNEQFF | TGCGCCAGCAGCCAAGATCCCACCCACTCCTACAATGAGCAGTTCTTC
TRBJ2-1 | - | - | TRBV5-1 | CASSLELAYYNEQFF | TGCGCCAGCAGCTTGGAATTAGCGTACTACAATGAGCAGTTCTTC
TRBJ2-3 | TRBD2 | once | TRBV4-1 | CASSLEALAGGPSDTQYF | TGCGCCAGCAGCCTAGAGGCACTAGCGGGAGGGCCCTCAGATACGCAGTATTTT
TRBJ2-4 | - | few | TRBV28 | CASSLAENIQYF | TGTGCCAGCAGTTTGGCAGAAAACATTCAGTACTTC
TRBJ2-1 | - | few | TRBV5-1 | CASSLDGDREQFF | TGCGCCAGCAGTTTGGATGGGGATCGTGAGCAGTTCTTC
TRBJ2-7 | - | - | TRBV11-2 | CASSQGSVVRGIYEQYF | TGTGCCAGCAGCCAAGGGTCCGTCGTTCGAGGGATTTACGAGCAGTACTTC
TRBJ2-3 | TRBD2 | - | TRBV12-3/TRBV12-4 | CASSSRLAGVKRTDTQYF | TGTGCCAGCAGCTCTAGGCTAGCGGGAGTAAAGCGGACAGATACGCAGTATTTT
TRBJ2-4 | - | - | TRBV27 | CASRQYVGDVAKNIQYF | TGTGCCAGCAGACAATATGTAGGGGACGTAGCCAAAAACATTCAGTACTTC
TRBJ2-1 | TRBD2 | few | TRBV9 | CASSVGDRLADEQFF | TGTGCCAGCAGCGTAGGGGACAGACTAGCGGATGAGCAGTTCTTC
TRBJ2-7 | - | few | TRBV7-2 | CASSRGTGIYEQYF | TGTGCCAGCAGCCGTGGGACTGGAATCTACGAGCAGTACTTC
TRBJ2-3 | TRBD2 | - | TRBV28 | CASSPSGDTDTQYF | TGTGCCAGCAGCCCTAGCGGCGACACAGATACGCAGTATTTT
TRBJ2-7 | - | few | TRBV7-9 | CASSLEAPGPEQYF | TGTGCCAGCAGCTTAGAAGCCCCCGGCCCCGAGCAGTACTTC
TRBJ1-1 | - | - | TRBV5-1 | CASSLPGTNTEAFF | TGTGCCAGCAGCTTACCGGGCACCAACACTGAAGCTTTCTTT
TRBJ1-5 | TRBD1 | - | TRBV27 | CASSGTGLGQPQHF | TGTGCCAGCAGTGGGACAGGGTTGGGTCAGCCCCAGCATTTT
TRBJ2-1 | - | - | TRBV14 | CASSQDAHYNEQFF | TGTGCCAGCAGCCAAGATGCTCATTACAATGAGCAGTTCTTC
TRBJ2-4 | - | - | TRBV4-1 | CASSPGRPTGSKNIQYF | TGCGCCAGCAGCCCCGGCAGGCCAACGGGTAGTAAAAACATTCAGTACTTC
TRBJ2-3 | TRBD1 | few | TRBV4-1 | CASSSTGTGSIDTQYF | TGCGCCAGCAGCTCCACCGGGACAGGATCCATAGATACGCAGTATTTT
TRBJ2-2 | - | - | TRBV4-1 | CASSQRQFSGEELFF | TGCGCCAGCAGCCAAAGGCAGTTCAGCGGCGAGGAGCTGTTTTTT
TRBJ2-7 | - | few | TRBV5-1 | CASSLYPRGLDEQYF | TGCGCCAGCAGCCTCTACCCCCGGGGGCTCGACGAGCAGTACTTC
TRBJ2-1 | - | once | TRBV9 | CVSSVGWGSSYNEQFF | TGTGTCAGCAGCGTAGGTTGGGGGAGCTCCTACAATGAGCAGTTCTTC
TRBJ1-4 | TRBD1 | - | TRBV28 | CASNSGQGPEKLFF | TGTGCCAGCAACTCGGGACAGGGTCCGGAAAAACTGTTTTTT
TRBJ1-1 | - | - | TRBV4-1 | CASSQVGVATEAFF | TGCGCCAGCAGCCAAGTAGGTGTTGCCACTGAAGCTTTCTTT
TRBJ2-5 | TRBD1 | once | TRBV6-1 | CASSDIRDSAWETQYF | TGTGCCAGCAGTGACATTCGGGACAGTGCCTGGGAGACCCAGTACTTC
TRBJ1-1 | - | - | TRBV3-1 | CASSQTGEAEAFF | TGTGCCAGCAGCCAAACCGGGGAAGCTGAAGCTTTCTTT
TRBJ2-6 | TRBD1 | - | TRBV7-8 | CASSLPRTGHSGANVLTF | TGTGCCAGCAGCTTACCCCGGACAGGGCACTCTGGGGCCAACGTCCTGACTTTC
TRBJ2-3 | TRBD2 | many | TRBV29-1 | CSVGDFGGTADTQYF | TGCAGCGTTGGCGATTTCGGGGGGACCGCGGATACGCAGTATTTT
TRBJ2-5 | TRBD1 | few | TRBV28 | CTSSPPGQGAAKTQYF | TGTACCAGCAGTCCCCCGGGACAGGGGGCGGCAAAGACCCAGTACTTC
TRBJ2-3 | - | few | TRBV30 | CAWSVQGNTQYF | TGTGCCTGGAGTGTACAGGGAAATACGCAGTATTTT
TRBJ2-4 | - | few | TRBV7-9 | CASSANFGVEQYF | TGTGCCAGCAGCGCCAATTTTGGGGTAGAGCAGTACTTC
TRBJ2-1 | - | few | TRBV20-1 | CSACPRTTLYQNEQFF | TGCAGTGCTTGCCCCCGGACGACCCTGTATCAAAATGAGCAGTTCTTC
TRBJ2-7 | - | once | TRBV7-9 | CASSPGAIYEQYF | TGTGCCAGCAGCCCCGGGGCTATCTACGAGCAGTACTTC
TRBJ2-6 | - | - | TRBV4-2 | CASSQDDSHSGANVLTF | TGTGCCAGCAGCCAAGACGACAGCCACTCTGGGGCCAACGTCCTGACTTTC
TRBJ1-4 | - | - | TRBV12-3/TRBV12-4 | CASSSTQDSVKLFF | TGTGCCAGCAGTTCGACCCAGGACAGTGTAAAACTGTTTTTT
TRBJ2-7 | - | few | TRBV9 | CASSVDLRGSYEQYF | TGTGCCAGCAGCGTAGATTTAAGGGGATCCTACGAGCAGTACTTC
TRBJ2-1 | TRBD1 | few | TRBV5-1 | CASSFQDGTVSYNEQFF | TGCGCCAGCAGCTTCCAGGACGGGACAGTCTCCTACAATGAGCAGTTCTTC
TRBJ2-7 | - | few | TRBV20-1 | CSAREALYEQYF | TGCAGTGCTAGAGAGGCATTGTACGAGCAGTACTTC
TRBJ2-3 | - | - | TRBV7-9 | CASSERFSLQRTQYF | TGTGCCAGCAGCGAACGCTTTTCCCTACAGCGAACGCAGTATTTT